The entry below gives a single TCR beta chain sequence along with its context. The CDR3 loop spans 14 amino acids. V dropped 4 bases and J dropped 3 bases, with 13 bases sitting between them. CDR1 is SGDLS and CDR2 is YYNGEE in the germline V gene. The sample belongs to a study of blood T cells in healthy people across ages. Primers used in a second PCR of about 6 to 12 cycles were a sample-barcoded 5' primer and a J-beta primer mix. MiXCR was run by TCRdb on the 5' RACE reads, yielding one entry per CDR3 protein. The repertoire consists of about 560,000 distinct CDR3 sequences, with around a quarter occurring once and the leading ten covering approximately 3.7%. These sequences were also reported in another study, on T cells of mothers and their children. That investigation notes: Each mother yielded more than 9 million TCR beta CDR3 reads. Each child yielded 2.5 million to 3 million reads.

The sequenced sample was blood. The sequence was collected from a boy aged 2-9 years in good health. The chain recombines TRBV9 with TRBJ1-2; no clear D. CDR3 sequence reads: CASSPETWDYGYTF. As DNA, the CDR3 is TGTGCCAGCAGCCCCGAGACTTGGGACTATGGCTACACCTTC.